Each of the 24 T cell receptor beta chains below was sequenced from the same sample in a study of blood T cell repertoires in COVID-19 (TCRdb year 2020). The protocol used for the library was the immunoSEQ multiplex PCR assay. TCRdb's version of the immuneACCESS table is confined to in-frame rearrangements and falls short of the full clone set. An unresolved V gene accounts for under half of the shortfall where checked; the remainder is of unknown origin. Recorded for this sample are about 130,000 clones; roughly 83% of them occurred a single time. Jointly, the top ten make up 37% of the sample. Sequencing was carried out using peripheral blood. The receptors originated from a man aged 35 to 55 with active or convalescent COVID-19.

J is TRBJ1-5 and V is TRBV7-2, with D tentatively TRBD1 (6 bases). The CDR3 length is 16 residues. With 1 base removed from V and 2 bases from J, the gap between germline ends came to 12 bases. From germline, CDR1 is SGHTA and CDR2 FQGNSA. The DNA for the CDR3 is TGTGCCAGCAGCTTAGTCCAGGGGATGGGCAATCAGCCCCAGCATTTT. The encoded protein is CASSLVQGMGNQPQHF.

The chain combines TRBV4-3 with TRBJ2-3, with 7 positions matching TRBD2. The V and J ends lost 4 bases and 2 bases, in that order; junction bases with no gene match: 12. The CDR3 has 17 amino acids. The germline V gene encodes CDR1 LGHNA and CDR2 YSLEER. The CDR3, as DNA: TGCGCCAGCAGCCCGGAGGGGAGCGGGGACCCCACAGATACGCAGTATTTT. Translation gives CASSPEGSGDPTDTQYF.

This chain joins TRBV30 and TRBJ1-6, with 9 bases aligning to TRBD1. This CDR3 has 16 amino acids. Trimming at V came to 0 bases and at J to 7 bases, leaving 7 bases not matched to a gene. Germline assignment: CDR1 GTSNPN and CDR2 SVGIG (reference sequence). In DNA, the CDR3 is TGTGCCTGGAGTGTACCCGGGACAGGGAGGAATTCACCCCTCCACTTT. This codes for CAWSVPGTGRNSPLHF. The whole variable domain, remainder taken from reference TRBV30 and TRBJ1-6, is SQTIHQWPATLVQPVGSPLSLECTVEGTSNPNLYWYRQAAGRGLQLLFYSVGIGQISSEVPQNLSASRPQDRQFILSSKKLLLSDSGFYLCAWSVPGTGRNSPLHFGNGTRLTVT.

The V gene is TRBV4-1, the J gene TRBJ2-7, with 10 bases aligning to TRBD1. This CDR3 has 14 residues. V lost 4 bases to trimming and J lost 3 bases; unmatched junction nucleotides: 3. Germline-derived CDR1 and CDR2 are MGHRA and YSYEKL. In DNA form, the CDR3 reads TGCGCCAGCAGCCTGTGGACAGGGGGCTACGAGCAGTACTTC. Translating gives CASSLWTGGYEQYF.

This chain links TRBV7-7 with TRBJ1-5, with D uncertain. The CDR3 covers 13 residues. V was clipped by 2 bases and J by 3 bases, with 5 bases between them. Germline values: CDR1 SSHAT, CDR2 FNYEAQ (reference sequence). CDR3 sequence reads: CASSLQINQPQHF. The CDR3 DNA is TGTGCCAGCAGCTTACAGATCAATCAGCCCCAGCATTTT.

The chain links TRBV19 to TRBJ1-3; maybe TRBD1 (5 bases). This CDR3 spans 16 amino acids. In germline, CDR1 is LNHDA, CDR2 SQIVND (reference sequence). The V end was cut by 5 bases, the J end by 0 bases, with 14 bases between. For the CDR3, the DNA is TGTGCCAGTAGTCCGGTTACAGGAGCCTCTGGAAACACCATATATTTT. This encodes CASSPVTGASGNTIYF.

V is TRBV4-2 and J is TRBJ1-3; D gene unclear. Germline V gene data show CDR1 as LGHNA and CDR2 as YNFKEQ. V gave up 5 bases and J gave up 0 bases, with 14 bases separating them. The CDR3 extends over 16 amino acids. This CDR3 reads CASSALGPVSGNTIYF. The CDR3, as DNA: TGTGCCAGCAGCGCCCTTGGGCCCGTCTCTGGAAACACCATATATTTT.

This sequence joins TRBV12-3 or TRBV12-4 and TRBJ1-1; D gene ambiguous. With 4 bases removed from V and 7 bases from J, the gap between germline ends came to 7 bases. CDR3 length equals 11 residues. CDR3 residues: CASSSGIEAFF. The CDR3 DNA reads TGTGCCAGCAGTTCCGGGATTGAAGCTTTCTTT.

The chain has TRBV2 and TRBJ2-1; 8 nucleotides line up with TRBD2. In germline, CDR1 is SNHLY, CDR2 FYNNEI. The J segment lost 9 bases and the V segment lost 6 bases, leaving 13 bases of the junction unmatched. There are 15 residues in the CDR3. This CDR3 reads CASRVRLASSSEQFF. DNA for the CDR3: TGTGCCAGCAGGGTGAGACTAGCGTCCTCCAGTGAGCAGTTCTTC.

The chain joins TRBV25-1 to TRBJ1-1, with a weak D call TRBD1 (5 bases). This CDR3 has 14 amino acids. The germline V and J ends were trimmed by 7 bases and 0 bases, with 12 bases remaining between them. Germline V lookup: CDR1 MGHDK, CDR2 SYGVNS. The CDR3 nucleotides are TGTGCCAGCACCCCGGGACTCTTGAACACTGAAGCTTTCTTT. It encodes CASTPGLLNTEAFF.

The chain recombines TRBV19 with TRBJ1-1, with 7 bases matching TRBD1. Trimming removed 9 bases from V and 5 bases from J; junction bases left unmatched: 9. From germline, CDR1 is LNHDA and CDR2 SQIVND (reference sequence). The CDR3 extends over 13 amino acids. CDR3 DNA sequence: TGTGCCAGCGGCCCGGGGACAGTGACTGAAGCTTTCTTT. It codes for CASGPGTVTEAFF.

The genes are TRBV14 and TRBJ2-3; unclear D gene. Germline V lookup: CDR1 SGHDN, CDR2 FVKESK. This CDR3 has 13 amino acids. V lost 2 bases to trimming and J lost 5 bases, with 8 bases between them. Here the CDR3 reads CASSQQDRDTQYF. The CDR3 DNA follows: TGTGCCAGCAGCCAACAAGATAGAGATACGCAGTATTTT.

The chain employs TRBV6-5 and TRBJ2-7, with 9 bases lining up with TRBD2. The CDR3 extends over 13 amino acids. Germline CDR1 is MNHEY and CDR2 is SVGAGI. After removal of 6 bases from V and 5 bases from J, the junction contained 5 bases not matched to a gene. Here the CDR3 reads CASSPGTSNEQYF. The CDR3 coding sequence is TGTGCCAGCAGCCCCGGGACTAGCAACGAGCAGTACTTC.

This clone was detected a few times. At the DNA level, this CDR3 is encoded by other sequences in the same sample as well. The gene calls are TRBV30 and TRBJ1-2; D ambiguous. Looked up from germline, CDR1 is GTSNPN and CDR2 is SVGIG (reference sequence). Trimming cost V 0 bases and J 1 base, with 3 bases left between them. This CDR3 spans 12 amino acids. The CDR3 sequence: CAWSVSNYGYTF. Here the CDR3 DNA reads TGTGCCTGGAGTGTTAGTAACTATGGCTACACCTTC.

This chain connects TRBV4-3 to TRBJ2-1; TRBD1 aligns across 7 bases. Losses at the gene ends were 3 bases for V and 7 bases for J; bases not matched to a gene: 12. The CDR3 contains 16 residues. The V gene's germline CDR1 is LGHNA and CDR2 YSLEER. The CDR3 DNA reads TGCGCCAGCAGCCAGGCCGGGACAGTAACCCCTAATGAGCAGTTCTTC. Its protein product is CASSQAGTVTPNEQFF.

The chain links TRBV27 to TRBJ2-7; tentatively, D is TRBD2 (5 bases). There are 15 residues in the CDR3. Trimming cost V 1 base and J 5 bases, with 15 bases left between them. CDR1 and CDR2 from the germline V gene are MNHEY and SMNVEV (reference sequence). DNA for the CDR3: TGTGCCAGCAGTTTATTAGGTGCCTCGGGGAACGAGCAGTACTTC. This gives the protein CASSLLGASGNEQYF.

The chain is built from TRBV5-1 and TRBJ2-1, with TRBD1 matching 9 bases. Germline CDR1 is SGHRS and CDR2 is YFSETQ. V lost 1 base, J lost 2 bases, and 4 bases stayed unmatched. The CDR3 sequence is 16 residues long. The CDR3 DNA sequence: TGCGCCAGCAGCTTGAGGGGACAGGGCCCCTACAATGAGCAGTTCTTC. Protein sequence: CASSLRGQGPYNEQFF.

The CDR3 nucleotides are TGTGCCAGCGGGGGGAGGGGGCAGCCCCAGCATTTT. It translates to CASGGRGQPQHF. V is TRBV27 and J is TRBJ1-5, with D perhaps matching TRBD1 (6 bases). This CDR3 spans 12 amino acids. Germline CDR1 MNHEY, CDR2 SMNVEV (reference sequence). Deletions cut 8 bases from V and 7 bases from J, with 12 bases between.

The chain is built from TRBV28 and TRBJ1-2, with 8 bases that match TRBD1. CDR1 and CDR2 from the germline V gene are MDHEN and SYDVKM. This CDR3 has 14 residues. Trimming at V came to 4 bases and at J to 8 bases, leaving 9 bases not matched to a gene. CDR3 residues: CASSSSGGSKGYTF. The CDR3 DNA reads as TGTGCCAGCAGTTCCTCAGGGGGCTCTAAGGGCTACACCTTC.

The V and J genes are TRBV2 and TRBJ2-3, with 8 bases that match TRBD2. This CDR3 spans 15 amino acids. Losses at the gene ends were 6 bases for V and 0 bases for J; bases not matched to a gene: 5. The V gene's germline CDR1 is SNHLY and CDR2 FYNNEI. The CDR3 loop reads CASSQTSDSTDTQYF. The CDR3 coding sequence is TGTGCCAGCAGCCAGACTAGCGATAGCACAGATACGCAGTATTTT. The entire variable domain, with the rest obtained from reference TRBV2 and TRBJ2-3, is as follows: EPEVTQTPSHQVTQMGQEVILRCVPISNHLYFYWYRQILGQKVEFLVSFYNNEISEKSEIFDDQFSVERPDGSNFTLKIRSTKLEDSAMYFCASSQTSDSTDTQYFGPGTRLTVL.

This sequence joins TRBV4-1 and TRBJ2-7, with TRBD1 matching 11 bases. With 0 bases clipped from V and 7 bases from J, the junction kept 5 bases outside the gene matches. The CDR3 sequence is 15 residues long. Germline V gives CDR1 MGHRA, CDR2 YSYEKL. The CDR3 DNA reads as TGCGCCAGCAGCCAAGAAGGACAGGGGGCTCCGGAGCAGTACTTC. Translation gives CASSQEGQGAPEQYF.

The chain links TRBV7-2 to TRBJ1-1; the D gene is possibly TRBD1 (5 bases). The V and J ends lost 0 bases and 2 bases respectively, with 7 bases between them. The CDR3 loop spans 14 amino acids. Germline V CDR1 and CDR2: SGHTA, FQGNSA. In DNA, the CDR3 is TGTGCCAGCAGCTTAGCCAGGGATAACACTGAAGCTTTCTTT. Its translation: CASSLARDNTEAFF.

This chain connects TRBV7-9 to TRBJ1-2; tentatively, D is TRBD1 (5 bases). Trimming left V 5 bases short and J 6 bases short, with 13 bases between. The germline V gene has CDR1 SEHNR and CDR2 FQNEAQ (reference sequence). The CDR3 consists of 13 residues. The CDR3 loop reads CASSPIIGDGYTF. CDR3 coding DNA: TGTGCCAGCAGCCCCATAATAGGGGATGGCTACACCTTC.

The J gene is TRBJ2-1, the V gene TRBV6-5; 9 bases agree with TRBD1. The germline gives CDR1 MNHEY, CDR2 SVGAGI. The V gene end was trimmed by 0 bases and the J gene end by 5 bases; junction bases not matched to a gene: 2. This CDR3 contains 15 residues. CDR3 coding DNA: TGTGCCAGCAGTTACTCGGGGACAGGGAACAATGAGCAGTTCTTC. The encoded protein is CASSYSGTGNNEQFF.